This T cell receptor (beta chain) was sequenced during a study of cytomegalovirus exposure and HLA in healthy donors. Study-wide findings and caveats: A later analysis linked 15,000 to 20,000 TCR beta sequences to HLA alleles at 0.05 false discovery rate. In vitro assays verified that three CMV-associated chains recognized CMV antigens specifically. Only CMV serostatus was available as immune exposure information. Likely technical artifact: a cluster of highly shared sequence variants.

This PCR relied on a set of 60 Vbeta primers and 13 Jbeta primers. Here immunoSEQ multiplex PCR was the method, and the copy in TCRdb shows in-frame clones only, minus some. This sample yields 120,000 to 150,000 clones, of which about 75% are seen a single time; less than 5% belongs to the top ten. Note on this clone: Its antigen is unknown.

The CDR3 totals 13 residues. The germline V gene encodes CDR1 ENHRY and CDR2 SYGVKD. Trimming at V came to 4 bases and at J to 6 bases, leaving 6 bases not matched to a gene. This chain uses TRBV10-3 with TRBJ2-7; 7 bases are shared with TRBD1. Material: PBMCs. The receptor was isolated from a man aged 60 to 75 in good health and CMV-seronegative. This chain's CDR3 is CAISGGQLSEQYF. CDR3 DNA sequence: TGTGCCATCAGTGGGGGACAGTTAAGCGAGCAGTACTTC.